Given below is one T cell receptor (beta chain) in context. Antigen specificity is unknown. V shed 1 base, J shed 9 bases, and the junction held 6 bases outside the gene matches. This CDR3 region has 15 residues. The CDR3 regions of TCR beta were amplified from RNA transcripts. The study used the HTBI primer set for a first-round RT-PCR of the TCR CDR3. One entry per CDR3 protein, called by TCRdb with MiXCR from the multiplex PCR reads. The table shows under 400,000 distinct CDR3 sequences, with less than 15% occurring only once. The PBMCs were taken from more than 8 ml of fresh peripheral blood. The sample is drawn from a study of T cells in Graves' hyperthyroidism and ophthalmopathy. Whole-study results and caveats: Ophthalmopathy was model-predicted a median approximately 6.9 months pre-onset. Blood held most thyroid clonotypes expanded above 0.001 frequency.

The receptor was isolated from a woman younger than 30 with Graves' hyperthyroidism. The source material was blood. V gene TRBV12-3 or TRBV12-4 combines with J gene TRBJ2-4, with 10 bases fitting TRBD2. CDR3 region: CASSLVTSGKGIQYF. CDR3 sequence (DNA): TGTGCCAGCAGTTTAGTAACTAGCGGGAAGGGCATTCAGTACTTC.